These 6 T cell receptor beta chains share one sample of origin, sequenced in a study of early T cells in non-severe SARS-CoV-2 infection. Via MiXCR, TCRdb re-called the 5' RACE reads, giving one row per CDR3 protein. The sample lists more than 65,000 distinct CDR3 sequences, about 13% occurring once. Sequenced: whole blood. The receptors here all came from an adult who was a healthcare worker with PCR-confirmed SARS-CoV-2 infection or an uninfected control (not recorded which).

This clonotype has a count of ten or more. The genes are TRBV7-2 and TRBJ2-5; D is undetermined. Germline lookup yields CDR1 SGHTA and CDR2 FQGNSA. V lost 3 bases to trimming and J lost 4 bases, with 12 bases between them. There are 14 residues in the CDR3. This CDR3 is CASSFQPTTETQYF. The CDR3 DNA reads TGTGCCAGCAGCTTTCAGCCAACGACAGAGACCCAGTACTTC.

There are a few counts of this clonotype. V gene TRBV20-1 combines with J gene TRBJ2-1; 9 bases are a match to TRBD2. Germline V gene data show CDR1 as DFQATT and CDR2 as SNEGSKA (reference sequence). V lost 2 bases to trimming and J lost 0 bases; unmatched junction nucleotides: 8. The CDR3 has 17 residues. The chain's CDR3 is CSARIGYSGSSYNEQFF. DNA for the CDR3: TGCAGTGCTAGAATAGGATATAGCGGGAGCTCCTACAATGAGCAGTTCTTC.

The chain couples TRBV6-2 or TRBV6-3 to TRBJ2-3, with 9 bases identical to TRBD1. Germline V gives CDR1 MNHEY, CDR2 SVGEGT. Trimming removed 2 bases from V and 2 bases from J; junction bases left unmatched: 2. The CDR3 extends over 15 amino acids. The CDR3 is CASSYGDRDTDTQYF. In DNA form, the CDR3 reads TGTGCCAGCAGTTACGGGGACAGGGACACAGATACGCAGTATTTT.

This clonotype was observed a handful of times. The V call is TRBV5-1, the J call TRBJ2-7; possible D gene TRBD1, 6 bases. This CDR3 contains 16 residues. Trimming stripped 4 bases from V and 2 bases from J, with 19 bases between. Per germline, CDR1 SGHRS and CDR2 YFSETQ. This CDR3 is CASSPSEQGRTYEQYF. The CDR3 DNA reads as TGCGCCAGCAGCCCGTCGGAACAGGGTAGAACCTACGAGCAGTACTTC.

The chain employs TRBV5-1 and TRBJ2-7, with a possible D match to TRBD2 (6 bases). Germline lookup yields CDR1 SGHRS and CDR2 YFSETQ. Trimming shortened V by 2 bases and J by 6 bases, and 15 bases separated the two germline ends. CDR3 length: 14 amino acids. The CDR3 DNA sequence: TGCGCCAGCAGCTTCGACACGGGAGTGGGCGAGCAGTACTTC. Its protein is CASSFDTGVGEQYF.

This clonotype was seen a handful of times. The rearrangement uses TRBV5-6 and TRBJ1-1, with D possibly matching TRBD1 (6 bases). With 1 base removed from V and 11 bases from J, the gap between germline ends came to 9 bases. Germline V gives CDR1 SGHDT, CDR2 YYEEEE. This CDR3 is built from 11 residues. CDR3 nucleotide sequence: TGTGCCAGCAGCTTGACAGGGACGGCTTTCTTT. Its translation is CASSLTGTAFF.